This T cell receptor (beta chain) was recorded in a study of T and B cells in COVID-19 patients. In its sample, this clonotype was seen a few times. Blood genomic DNA input for TRB amplification was about 240-550 ng. The CDR3 consists of 16 residues. After removal of 7 bases from V and 2 bases from J, the junction contained 10 bases not matched to a gene. Germline CDR1 LNHDA, CDR2 SQIVND (reference sequence). Multiplex PCR with BIOMED2 TRB-A/B primer pools amplified TRB rearrangements. TCRdb used MiXCR to reprocess the multiplex PCR reads, holding one entry per CDR3 protein. Of 20,000 to 25,000 distinct CDR3 sequences listed, around 30% are singletons.

The chain recombines TRBV19 with TRBJ1-2; 10 bases line up with TRBD1. Sequenced material: blood. This receptor was identified in a human donor who had recovered from COVID-19. The CDR3 DNA reads TGTGCCAGTACCAGAAGACCGGACAGGGGGAACTATGGCTACACCTTC. The encoded protein is CASTRRPDRGNYGYTF.